The T cell receptor (beta chain) described here comes from a study of cytomegalovirus exposure and HLA in healthy donors. V was trimmed by 6 bases and J by 5 bases, leaving 16 bases between them. CDR1 is SGHAT and CDR2 is FQNNGV in the germline V gene. CDR3 length equals 14 residues. A multiplex PCR was run with 60 Vbeta primers and 13 Jbeta primers. Assay: immunoSEQ multiplex PCR; the TCRdb copy retains only in-frame clones and omits some. The table lists about 190,000 clones, roughly 76% of them singletons. The clonotype was recovered from a woman in her 30s in good health and CMV-seropositive. The gene calls are TRBV11-2 and TRBJ1-1; a possible D gene is TRBD1 (5 bases). The sequenced sample was PBMCs. The CDR3 is CASRPTGGWTEAFF. The CDR3, as DNA: TGTGCCAGCAGACCCACCGGGGGGTGGACTGAAGCTTTCTTT.